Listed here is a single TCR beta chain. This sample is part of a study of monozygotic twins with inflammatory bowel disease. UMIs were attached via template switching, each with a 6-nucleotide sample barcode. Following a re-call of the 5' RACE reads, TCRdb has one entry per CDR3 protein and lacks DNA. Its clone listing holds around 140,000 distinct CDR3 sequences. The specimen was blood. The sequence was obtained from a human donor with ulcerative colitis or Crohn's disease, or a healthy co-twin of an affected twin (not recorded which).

The CDR3 spells CASSFGTQETQYF. V and J are TRBV5-1 and TRBJ2-5; TCRdb reports TRBD1, a call that lacks DNA to check it against. The germline V gene encodes CDR1 SGHRS and CDR2 YFSETQ. The CDR3 loop spans 13 amino acids. Filled out from reference TRBV5-1 and TRBJ2-5, the complete variable domain reads KAGVTQTPRYLIKTRGQQVTLSCSPISGHRSVSWYQQTPGQGLQFLFEYFSETQRNKGNFPGRFSGRQFSNSRSEMNVSTLELGDSALYLCASSFGTQETQYFGPGTRLLVL.